This TCR beta chain emerged from a study of control samples from healthy donors and cancer patients. Sequencing was performed with immunoSEQ multiplex PCR; in TCRdb, only in-frame clones are kept and a portion is missing. The sample has about 410,000 clones, 90% seen once. The V and J ends lost 1 base and 5 bases, in that order; junction bases with no gene match: 8. Germline CDR1 reads SGHAT; CDR2 reads FQNNGV. The CDR3 covers 15 residues. The V gene is TRBV11-2, the J gene TRBJ2-7; TRBD2 agrees at 7 bases. The TCR was taken from a man aged 40-49 years with head and neck cancer. The source material was PBMCs. The CDR3 here is CASSLGGEGAHEQYF. In nucleotides, the CDR3 is TGTGCCAGCAGCTTAGGGGGGGAGGGCGCCCACGAGCAGTACTTC.